The TCR beta chain under discussion was sequenced for a study of cytomegalovirus exposure and HLA in healthy donors. Sequencing was performed with immunoSEQ multiplex PCR; in TCRdb, only in-frame clones are kept and a portion is missing. The sample contains about 110,000 clones, about 94% of which appear only once. Donors were drawn from the 120-subject validation cohort, separate from the roughly 670-subject first cohort. The CDR3 contains 15 residues. Germline loops: CDR1 MDHEN, CDR2 SYDVKM. Losses at the gene ends were 5 bases for V and 2 bases for J; bases not matched to a gene: 6. Notes on this clone: The antigen remains undetermined.

General study points: In vitro assays verified that three CMV-associated chains recognized CMV antigens specifically. For cytomegalovirus status, the classifier reportedly gave diagnoses with high specificity and sensitivity.

This clonotype originated in a woman between 18 and 30 years old in good health and CMV-seronegative. What was sequenced was PBMCs. The chain carries TRBV28 and TRBJ2-3, with TRBD2 matching over 8 bases. Written as DNA, the CDR3 is TGTGCCAGCAGTCCGACGGGACTAGTCACAGATACGCAGTATTTT. Residues: CASSPTGLVTDTQYF.